The text below deals with one TCR beta chain. Researchers ran the PCR with 60 Vbeta and 13 Jbeta primers. Measured with immunoSEQ multiplex PCR; TCRdb has only the in-frame clones, and not every one. The data contain about 180,000 clones, 65% to 85% of them singletons. The record originates from a study of cytomegalovirus exposure and HLA in healthy donors. CDR1 is SGHVS and CDR2 is FQNEAQ in the germline V gene. This CDR3 comprises 15 residues. V was cut by 1 base and J by 0 bases, with 10 bases left in between. The sample was PBMCs. The receptor was derived from a girl aged 5 to 17 in good health and CMV-seropositive. The genes are TRBV7-8 and TRBJ2-7; D uncertain. The CDR3, as DNA: TGTGCCAGCAGCTTAGGCCACGGAGCCTCCTACGAGCAGTACTTC. This encodes CASSLGHGASYEQYF.